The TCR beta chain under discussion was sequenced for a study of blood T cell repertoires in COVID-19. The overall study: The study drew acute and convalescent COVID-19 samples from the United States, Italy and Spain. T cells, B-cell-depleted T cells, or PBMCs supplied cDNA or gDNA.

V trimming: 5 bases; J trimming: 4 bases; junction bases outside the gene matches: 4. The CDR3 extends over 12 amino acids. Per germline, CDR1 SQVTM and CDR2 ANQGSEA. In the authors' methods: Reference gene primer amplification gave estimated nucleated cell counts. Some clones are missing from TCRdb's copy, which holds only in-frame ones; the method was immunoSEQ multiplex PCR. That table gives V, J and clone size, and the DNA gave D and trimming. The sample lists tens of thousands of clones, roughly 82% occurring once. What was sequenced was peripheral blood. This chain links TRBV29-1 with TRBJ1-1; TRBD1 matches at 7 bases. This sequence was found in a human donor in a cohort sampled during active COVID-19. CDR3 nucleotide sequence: TGCAGCGTTCAGGGGGGATCCACTGAAGCTTTCTTT. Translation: CSVQGGSTEAFF.